Each of the 14 T cell receptor beta chains below was sequenced from the same sample in a study of T cells in localized non-small cell lung cancer. TCRdb's table, derived via immunoSEQ multiplex PCR, lists solely in-frame clones and lacks some. The sample carries some 700 clones, less than 25% recorded once. The sample in question was normal lung tissue next to the tumor, obtained before any cancer treatment. The source is a woman aged 40 to 75 with stage I squamous cell lung carcinoma.

This clone has a handful of counts. The chain employs TRBV19 and TRBJ1-4, with D maybe TRBD1 (6 bases). The germline V and J ends were trimmed by 1 base and 5 bases, with 8 bases remaining between them. There are 14 residues in the CDR3. Germline V gene data show CDR1 as LNHDA and CDR2 as SQIVND (reference sequence). CDR3 nucleotide sequence: TGTGCCAGTAGTATAGGGACAGCGAATGAAAAACTGTTTTTT. Translated: CASSIGTANEKLFF.

This clone is judged hyperexpanded (1% or more). CDR3 region: CASSISSGRAYNEQFF. The CDR3 DNA sequence: TGTGCCAGCAGCATTTCCAGCGGGAGGGCCTACAATGAGCAGTTCTTC. The rearrangement uses TRBV11-3 and TRBJ2-1; TRBD2 aligns across 10 bases. The germline gives CDR1 SGHNT, CDR2 YENEEA. J gave up 2 bases and V 5 bases, and 6 bases lay outside the gene matches. This CDR3 is 16 amino acids long.

This clone turned up a few times. The rearrangement joins TRBV10-3 to TRBJ1-5, with D perhaps TRBD1 (6 bases). Germline V gene lookup returns CDR1 ENHRY and CDR2 SYGVKD. Trimming left V 0 bases short and J 4 bases short, with 10 bases between. The CDR3 length is 15 residues. CDR3 protein: CAISESGGKNQPQHF. The CDR3 DNA reads TGTGCCATCAGTGAGTCAGGGGGTAAAAATCAGCCCCAGCATTTT.

In its sample, this clone ranks as large. CDR3 bases: TGTGCCAGCAGTTACGGTTGGACAGGGGGGCACTATGGCTACACCTTC. It is translated as CASSYGWTGGHYGYTF. V and J are TRBV6-8 and TRBJ1-2, with TRBD1 matching over 10 bases. The length of the CDR3 is 16 residues. V dropped 2 bases and J dropped 3; count of bases not matched to a gene: 6. Looked up from germline, CDR1 is MNHGY and CDR2 is SAAAGT.

The rearrangement uses TRBV11-3 and TRBJ1-1; 10 bases are shared with TRBD1. CDR1 is SGHNT and CDR2 is YENEEA in the germline V gene. V lost 4 bases and J lost 2; bases outside the gene matches: 4. The CDR3 totals 15 residues. CDR3 sequence (DNA): TGTGCCAGCAGCTCCGGGACAGGGGCAAACACTGAAGCTTTCTTT. Translated, it gives CASSSGTGANTEAFF.

The V call is TRBV19, the J call TRBJ1-1, with a possible D match to TRBD1 (6 bases). With 9 bases removed from V and 4 bases from J, the gap between germline ends came to 15 bases. The CDR3 is 13 amino acids. The germline V gene has CDR1 LNHDA and CDR2 SQIVND (reference sequence). CDR3 protein: CASGQGQATEAFF. CDR3 nucleotides: TGTGCCAGCGGGCAGGGGCAAGCCACTGAAGCTTTCTTT.

This clone was recorded a few times. At the DNA level, this CDR3 is encoded by other sequences in the same sample as well. The genes are TRBV6-8 and TRBJ1-1; D remains ambiguous. Germline-derived CDR1 and CDR2 are MNHGY and SAAAGT. The ends were cut back, 0 bases at V and 3 bases at J, with 8 bases in the middle. The CDR3 loop spans 14 amino acids. CDR3 sequence reads: CASSYSFLDTEAFF. Here the CDR3 DNA reads TGTGCCAGCAGTTACTCCTTTTTGGACACTGAAGCTTTCTTT.

The chain employs TRBV28 and TRBJ1-1, with TRBD1 matching over 9 bases. The CDR3 sequence is 16 residues long. Looked up from germline, CDR1 is MDHEN and CDR2 is SYDVKM. Trimming cost V 2 bases and J 2 bases; bases outside gene matches: 6. CDR3 amino acids: CASSLTGGALNTEAFF. The CDR3 DNA reads as TGTGCCAGCAGTTTAACAGGGGGCGCTCTCAACACTGAAGCTTTCTTT.

This sequence joins TRBV18 and TRBJ1-1; D is undetermined. The CDR3 is 16 residues long. Trimming stripped 3 bases from V and 2 bases from J, with 16 bases between. Germline-derived CDR1 and CDR2 are KGHSH and LQKENI. The CDR3 region is CASSPNPTGVNTEAFF. DNA of the CDR3: TGTGCCAGCTCACCGAACCCTACTGGGGTAAACACTGAAGCTTTCTTT. Full variable domain (rest looked up from reference TRBV18 and TRBJ1-1): NAGVMQNPRHLVRRRGQEARLRCSPMKGHSHVYWYRQLPEEGLKFMVYLQKENIIDESGMPKERFSAEFPKEGPSILRIQQVVRGDSAAYFCASSPNPTGVNTEAFFGQGTRLTVV.

V and J are TRBV2 and TRBJ2-1; maybe TRBD2 (5 bases). CDR1 and CDR2 (germline): SNHLY, FYNNEI. Deletions cut 5 bases from V and 6 bases from J, with 17 bases between. The CDR3 has 15 residues. DNA of the CDR3: TGTGCCAGCAGTCGAGACTACCGGGCGGGCAATGAGCAGTTCTTC. Translated: CASSRDYRAGNEQFF.

By sample fraction, this clone is large. J is TRBJ2-7 and V is TRBV6-8, with a weak D call TRBD2 (6 bases). Germline V gives CDR1 MNHGY, CDR2 SAAAGT. The CDR3 sequence is 13 residues long. V was shortened by 8 bases and J by 6 bases, with 17 bases between the two germline ends. The CDR3 loop is CASSLATFGEQYF. The CDR3, as DNA: TGTGCCAGCTCTCTAGCGACCTTTGGCGAGCAGTACTTC.

The chain employs TRBV18 and TRBJ2-5; D might be TRBD1 or TRBD2, each matching 6 bases. The length of the CDR3 is 15 residues. Germline lookup yields CDR1 KGHSH and CDR2 LQKENI. V lost 3 bases and J lost 7, with 18 bases in between. The CDR3: CASSPVPGEEGTQYF. The CDR3 DNA reads as TGTGCCAGCTCACCGGTTCCAGGGGAGGAGGGGACCCAGTACTTC.

This rearrangement joins TRBV15 to TRBJ2-5; either TRBD1 or TRBD2 may supply D (5 bases each). The germline V and J ends were trimmed by 0 bases and 4 bases, with 12 bases remaining between them. The CDR3 runs 15 residues. The germline V gene has CDR1 LNHNV and CDR2 YYDKDF (reference sequence). The CDR3: CATSRDRGGAETQYF. Written as DNA, the CDR3 is TGTGCCACCAGCAGAGATCGTGGGGGTGCAGAGACCCAGTACTTC.

The chain couples TRBV19 to TRBJ2-3; 7 bases agree with TRBD2. Losses at the gene ends were 5 bases for V and 0 bases for J; bases not matched to a gene: 5. In germline, CDR1 is LNHDA, CDR2 SQIVND (reference sequence). The CDR3 sequence is 15 residues long. CDR3 protein: CASSQLALSTDTQYF. The CDR3 DNA reads as TGTGCCAGTAGTCAACTAGCGTTGAGCACAGATACGCAGTATTTT.